This TCR beta chain came from a study of shared T cell receptors in the human thymus (dated by TCRdb to about 2021). With regard to the full study: The study examined how self-reactive, shared T-cell receptor alpha chains are generated in the human thymus.

This clone was seen only a few times. Its antigen is currently not known. The input lacks base qualities; no much larger clone sits a single base away. The germline ends are 11 bases apart after V is trimmed by 2 bases and J by 1 base. From the cysteine up to the phenylalanine, the CDR3 has a length of 14 residues. The only DNA kept is the CDR3, 42 bases in frame from the first base. CDR1 and CDR2, per the germline V gene, are SQVTM and ANQGSEA. The library was built by means of the immunoSEQ multiplex PCR assay. The clones in this table, taken by TCRdb from immuneACCESS, are in-frame only. Not every clone is retained; where verified, under half of the shortfall comes from an unresolved V gene, and the cause of the rest is unknown. The sample table shows hundreds of thousands of clones, and approximately 90% are seen once. The ten largest clonotypes hold about 0.01% of the sample. The sample was also reused in another study, on human thymus T cells. As described in the second report: The donors were immunologically healthy infants in Finland who had open corrective cardiac surgery for congenital heart defects. The thymus tissue came from surgical resects taken out during corrective cardiac surgery. Both the thymic and the peripheral blood repertoires appeared to show biased V and J gene segment usage. The related research found that thymic TCR repertoires overlapped highly between unrelated individuals. TCR alpha and beta repertoires from about 8 infant thymus samples and a few related peripheral blood samples were characterized in the study. The cohort included over five male and two female infants, with donor ages spanning 7 to 244 days. After being mechanically released from the tissue, thymocytes were kept at -70 degrees C in pellets of about 9-34 million cells. A QIAsymphony instrument was used to extract genomic DNA from frozen cell pellets. TCRB and TCRAD loci were amplified from a standardized quantity of quality-controlled genomic DNA using the immunoSEQ multiplex PCR assay. The V(D)J region was spanned by amplicons of a length sufficient to cover the CDR3 and to identify V and J genes. The commercial immunoSEQ service was used to sequence amplicons on an Illumina platform. Primer bias and sequencing errors were corrected using previously described methods, and TCRAD and TCRB definitions followed the IMGT database. Repertoires were analysed with immunoSEQ Analyzer 3.0 and VDJTools, covering basic statistics, V/J segment usage, diversity estimates, rarefaction and pairwise overlap. Diversity was estimated with Chao1, ChaoE, Efron-Thisted, Shannon and inverse Simpson indices, and also on datasets down-sampled to the smallest sample. Repertoire overlap was assessed by strict matching of CDR3 nucleotide sequence, V gene and J gene, and clustering was done by Jaccard-based multidimensional scaling. On average, thymus samples yielded hundreds of thousands of unique TCRB clonotypes, whereas blood samples yielded about 84,000.

Sequences were obtained from thymocytes. The V gene is TRBV29-1 and the J gene is TRBJ2-5; TRBD1 is a weak D gene call, 6 bases matching. This receptor was taken from a boy under three years old with a congenital heart defect. Donor details come from another sample of the same person, matched by shared clones. The CDR3 corresponds to CSVEQGKLQETQYF. At the DNA level, the sequence is TGCAGCGTTGAACAGGGGAAACTCCAAGAGACCCAGTACTTC.